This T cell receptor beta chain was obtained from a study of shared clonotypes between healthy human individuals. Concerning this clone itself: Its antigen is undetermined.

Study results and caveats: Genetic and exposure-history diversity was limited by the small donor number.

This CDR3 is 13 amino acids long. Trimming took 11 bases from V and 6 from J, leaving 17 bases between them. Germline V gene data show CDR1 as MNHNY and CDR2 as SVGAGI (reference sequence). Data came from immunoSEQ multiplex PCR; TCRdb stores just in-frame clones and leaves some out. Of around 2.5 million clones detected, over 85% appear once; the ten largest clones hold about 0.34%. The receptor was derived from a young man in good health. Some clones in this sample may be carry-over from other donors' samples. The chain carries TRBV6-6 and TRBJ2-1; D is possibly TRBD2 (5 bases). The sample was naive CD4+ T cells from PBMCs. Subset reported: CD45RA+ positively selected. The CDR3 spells CASRLGGFNEQFF. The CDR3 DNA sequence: TGTGCCTCCAGACTCGGAGGTTTCAATGAGCAGTTCTTC.